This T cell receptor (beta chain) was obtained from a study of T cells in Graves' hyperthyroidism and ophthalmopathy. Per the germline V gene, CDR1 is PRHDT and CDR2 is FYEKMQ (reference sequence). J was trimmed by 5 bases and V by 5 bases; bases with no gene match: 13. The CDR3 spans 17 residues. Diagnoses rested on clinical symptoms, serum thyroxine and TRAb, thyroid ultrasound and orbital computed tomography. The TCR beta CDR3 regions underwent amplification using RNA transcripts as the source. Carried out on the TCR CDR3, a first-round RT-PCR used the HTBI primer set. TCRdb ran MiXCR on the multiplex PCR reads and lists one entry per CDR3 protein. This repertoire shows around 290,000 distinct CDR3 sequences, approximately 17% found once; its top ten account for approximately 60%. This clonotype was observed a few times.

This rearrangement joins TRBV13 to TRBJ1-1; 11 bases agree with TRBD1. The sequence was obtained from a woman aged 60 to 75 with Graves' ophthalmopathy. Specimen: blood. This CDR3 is CASSTLMVGQGGTEAFF. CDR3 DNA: TGTGCCAGCAGCACTCTTATGGTGGGACAGGGGGGGACTGAAGCTTTCTTT.